Following are 3 T cell receptor beta chains from one sample sequenced in a study of cytomegalovirus exposure and HLA in healthy donors (dated by TCRdb to the late 2010s). Libraries were prepared through the immunoSEQ multiplex PCR assay. A mixture of 60 forward primers for TCR Vbeta segments and 13 reverse primers for TCR Jbeta segments was used in the multiplex PCR. TCRdb mirrors the immuneACCESS table, restricted to in-frame sequences. Some clones are absent from its copies; in checked studies, under half trace to an unresolved V gene, and the reason for the others is unknown. The sample profile shows more than 30,000 clones; around two thirds of them were found once. Less than 7% of the sample belongs to the ten largest clones. Sequenced input: PBMCs. All receptors come from a man aged 30 to 39 in good health and CMV-seronegative.

This clone was seen only a few times. In DNA, the CDR3 is TGTGCCAGCAGTGGGTATCGACAGGGGGCAAGCGAAAAACTGTTTTTT. It translates to CASSGYRQGASEKLFF. V gene TRBV2 combines with J gene TRBJ1-4; TRBD1 matches 10 bases. V was clipped by 4 bases and J by 8 bases; unmatched bases: 10. Germline CDR1 and CDR2: SNHLY and FYNNEI. This CDR3 has 16 amino acids.

This clone has only a few counts. The junction does not match germline at one end; this may be a read error. This chain links TRBV5-1 with TRBJ1-1; no clear D gene. Germline CDR1 and CDR2: SGHRS and YFSETQ. The length of the CDR3 is 12 residues. The CDR3 region is CASRLSEARLAF. CDR3 sequence (DNA): TGCGCCAGCAGGTTATCGGAAGCCCGCCTAGCTTTT.

This clone was detected only once. This chain uses TRBV10-1 with TRBJ2-1; the D gene is possibly TRBD2 (5 bases). Between the trimmed V and J ends, which lost 2 bases and 4 bases, there was a span of 15 bases. Germline CDR1 and CDR2: WNHNN and SYGVQD (reference sequence). This CDR3 comprises 16 residues. CDR3 in DNA: TGCGCCAGCAGTGAGAACGGGGTATGGACTTACAATGAGCAGTTCTTC. The encoded protein is CASSENGVWTYNEQFF.